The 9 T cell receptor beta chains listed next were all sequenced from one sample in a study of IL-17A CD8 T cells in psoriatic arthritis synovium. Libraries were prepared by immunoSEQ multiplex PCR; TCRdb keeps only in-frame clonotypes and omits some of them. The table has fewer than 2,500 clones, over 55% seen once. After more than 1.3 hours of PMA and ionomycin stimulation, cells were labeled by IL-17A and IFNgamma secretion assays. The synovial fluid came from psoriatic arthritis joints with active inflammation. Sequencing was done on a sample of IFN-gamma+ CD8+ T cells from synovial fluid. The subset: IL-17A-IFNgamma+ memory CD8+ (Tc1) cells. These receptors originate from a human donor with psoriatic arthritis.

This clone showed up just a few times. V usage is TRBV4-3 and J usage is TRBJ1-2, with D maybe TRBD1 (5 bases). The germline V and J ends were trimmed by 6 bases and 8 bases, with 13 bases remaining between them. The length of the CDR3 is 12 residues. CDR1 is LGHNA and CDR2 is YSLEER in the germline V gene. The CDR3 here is CASRGPGGGYTF. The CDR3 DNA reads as TGCGCCAGCAGGGGACCCGGTGGGGGCTACACCTTC.

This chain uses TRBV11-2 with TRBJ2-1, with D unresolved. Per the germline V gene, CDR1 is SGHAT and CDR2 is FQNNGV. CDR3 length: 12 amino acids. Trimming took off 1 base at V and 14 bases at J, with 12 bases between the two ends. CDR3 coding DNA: TGTGCCAGCAGCTTAGGATTGACTGCGGAGTTCTTC. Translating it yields CASSLGLTAEFF. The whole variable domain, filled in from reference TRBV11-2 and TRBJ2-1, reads EAGVAQSPRYKIIEKRQSVAFWCNPISGHATLYWYQQILGQGPKLLIQFQNNGVVDDSQLPKDRFSAERLKGVDSTLKIQPAKLEDSAVYLCASSLGLTAEFFGPGTRLTVL.

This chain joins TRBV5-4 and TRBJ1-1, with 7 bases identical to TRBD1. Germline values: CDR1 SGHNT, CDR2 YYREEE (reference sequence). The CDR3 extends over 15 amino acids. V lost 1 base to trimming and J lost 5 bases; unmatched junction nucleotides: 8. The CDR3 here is CASSLTGARWTEAFF. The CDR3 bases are TGTGCCAGCAGCTTGACAGGGGCGCGCTGGACTGAAGCTTTCTTT.

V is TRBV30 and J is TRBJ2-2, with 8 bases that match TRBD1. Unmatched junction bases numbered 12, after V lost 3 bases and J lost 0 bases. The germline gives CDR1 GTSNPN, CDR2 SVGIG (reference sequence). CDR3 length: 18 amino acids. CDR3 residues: CAWRREDRAITNTGELFF. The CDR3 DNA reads TGTGCCTGGAGGAGGGAGGACAGGGCGATAACGAACACCGGGGAGCTGTTTTTT.

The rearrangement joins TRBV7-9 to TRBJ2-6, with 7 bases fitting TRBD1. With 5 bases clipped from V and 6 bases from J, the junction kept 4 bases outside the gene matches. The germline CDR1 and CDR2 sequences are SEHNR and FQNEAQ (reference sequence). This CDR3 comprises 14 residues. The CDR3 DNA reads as TGTGCCAGCAGCCCCGGACAGGCGGCCAACGTCCTGACTTTC. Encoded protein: CASSPGQAANVLTF.

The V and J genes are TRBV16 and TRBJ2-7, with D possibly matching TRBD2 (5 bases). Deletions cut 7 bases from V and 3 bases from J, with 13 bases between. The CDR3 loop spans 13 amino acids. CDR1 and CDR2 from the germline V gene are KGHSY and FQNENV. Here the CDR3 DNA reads TGTGCCAGCACCCTATCCGGAGGCTACGAGCAGTACTTC. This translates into CASTLSGGYEQYF.

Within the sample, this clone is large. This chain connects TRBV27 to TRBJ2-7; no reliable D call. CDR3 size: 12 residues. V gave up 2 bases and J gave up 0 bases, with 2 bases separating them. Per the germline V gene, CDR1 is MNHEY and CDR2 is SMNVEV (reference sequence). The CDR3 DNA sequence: TGTGCCAGCAGTTTAAACTCCTACGAGCAGTACTTC. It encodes CASSLNSYEQYF.

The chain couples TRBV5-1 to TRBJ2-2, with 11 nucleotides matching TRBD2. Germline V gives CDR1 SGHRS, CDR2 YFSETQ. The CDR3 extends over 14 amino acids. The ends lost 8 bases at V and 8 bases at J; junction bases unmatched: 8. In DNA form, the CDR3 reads TGCGCCAGTCAGCCACTAGCGGGAGATGGGGAGCTGTTTTTT. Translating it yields CASQPLAGDGELFF.

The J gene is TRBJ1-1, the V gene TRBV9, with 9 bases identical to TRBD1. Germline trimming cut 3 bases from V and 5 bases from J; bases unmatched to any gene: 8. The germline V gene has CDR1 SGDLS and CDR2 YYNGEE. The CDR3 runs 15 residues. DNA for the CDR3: TGTGCCAGCAGCGATAACCGACAGGGGGGAACTGAAGCTTTCTTT. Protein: CASSDNRQGGTEAFF.